The sequence of this TCR beta chain was determined in a study of blood T cells in healthy people across ages. Study-level findings and limits: Comparison with aged donors showed that long-lived donors had more naive CD4+ cells and higher diversity.

Worth noting for this clonotype: The antigen remains unidentified.

The CDR3 contains 18 residues. CDR1 and CDR2 (germline): SGHRS, YFSETQ. V lost 0 bases and J lost 1, with 19 bases in between. The authors ran a second PCR of 7 to 11 cycles using a sample-barcoded 5' primer and a J-beta primer mix. TCRdb re-derived calls from the 5' RACE reads in MiXCR, one entry per CDR3 protein. The profile covers about a million distinct CDR3 sequences, with less than 45% appearing a single time and around 12% taken by the ten largest. The sequenced material came from blood. The chain uses TRBV5-1 and TRBJ1-2; the D is unclear. The TCR was taken from a man aged 18 to 35 in good health. The CDR3 region is CASSLGSPVYGVNYGYTF. For the CDR3, the DNA is TGCGCCAGCAGCTTGGGATCCCCCGTTTATGGGGTTAACTATGGCTACACCTTC.